One sample yielded the 15 T cell receptor beta chains listed below, sequenced in a study of blood T cell repertoires in COVID-19. Generated by immunoSEQ multiplex PCR, the TCRdb table keeps only in-frame clones and is missing some. The sample holds 250,000 to 350,000 clones, approximately 90% seen once. Source material: PBMCs or T cells enriched from blood (not recorded which). The source of these receptors is a woman under 30 who had recovered from COVID-19.

V and J are TRBV5-4 and TRBJ1-1; no clear D gene. Trimming took 4 bases from V and 1 from J, leaving 11 bases between them. The CDR3 runs to 14 residues. Per germline, CDR1 SGHNT and CDR2 YYREEE (reference sequence). The CDR3 reads CASSPYGSNTEAFF. The CDR3 DNA reads TGTGCCAGCAGCCCGTACGGGTCGAACACTGAAGCTTTCTTT.

The genes are TRBV28 and TRBJ2-4; D is uncertain. Trimming pared 7 bases from V and 9 bases from J, leaving 13 bases between. This CDR3 region has 12 residues. Germline-derived CDR1 and CDR2 are MDHEN and SYDVKM. CDR3 in amino acids: CASTTPSRIQYF. In DNA form, the CDR3 reads TGTGCCAGCACCACTCCCTCCCGCATTCAGTACTTC. Filled out from reference TRBV28 and TRBJ2-4, the complete variable domain reads DVKVTQSSRYLVKRTGEKVFLECVQDMDHENMFWYRQDPGLGLRLIYFSYDVKMKEKGDIPEGYSVSREKKERFSLILESASTNQTSMYLCASTTPSRIQYFGAGTRLSVL.

The chain carries TRBV6-5 and TRBJ1-5, with TRBD1 matching 7 bases. Unmatched junction bases numbered 2, after V lost 2 bases and J lost 4 bases. The CDR3 totals 14 residues. Germline values: CDR1 MNHEY, CDR2 SVGAGI. The CDR3 spells CASSYPGGNQPQHF. CDR3 DNA sequence: TGTGCCAGCAGTTACCCAGGGGGTAATCAGCCCCAGCATTTT.

The chain links TRBV12-5 to TRBJ2-3; 8 bases fit TRBD1. V trimming: 6 bases; J trimming: 4 bases; junction bases outside the gene matches: 6. Germline V gene lookup returns CDR1 LGHNT and CDR2 FRNRAP. The CDR3 runs to 14 residues. The DNA of the CDR3 is TGTGCTAGTGGCCTGGGACAGGATCCAGATACGCAGTATTTT. Protein product: CASGLGQDPDTQYF.

The chain joins TRBV5-1 to TRBJ2-5; 9 bases fit TRBD2. CDR3 length: 15 amino acids. Per germline, CDR1 SGHRS and CDR2 YFSETQ. The J segment lost 2 bases and the V segment lost 1 base, leaving 3 bases of the junction unmatched. CDR3 amino acids: CASSLLAGLQETQYF. In DNA form, the CDR3 reads TGCGCCAGCAGCTTGCTAGCGGGACTTCAAGAGACCCAGTACTTC.

V and J are TRBV28 and TRBJ1-5; D not certain. In germline, CDR1 is MDHEN, CDR2 SYDVKM. V was pared by 5 bases and J by 6 bases, with 8 bases between. There are 12 residues in the CDR3. Written as DNA, the CDR3 is TGTGCCAGCAGTGTGGTCGGTCAGCCCCAGCATTTT. Translated: CASSVVGQPQHF.

The chain combines TRBV19 with TRBJ1-6; maybe TRBD1 (5 bases). V was cut by 7 bases and J by 0 bases, with 19 bases left in between. The CDR3 has 18 residues. Germline CDR1 is LNHDA and CDR2 is SQIVND (reference sequence). The CDR3 DNA reads as TGTGCCAGTAAGGATGGGGCAGGCCGAAGCTCCTATAATTCACCCCTCCACTTT. It codes for CASKDGAGRSSYNSPLHF.

This rearrangement joins TRBV5-1 to TRBJ1-4; 10 nucleotides line up with TRBD1. Germline CDR1 reads SGHRS; CDR2 reads YFSETQ. Trimming at V came to 2 bases and at J to 6 bases, leaving 4 bases not matched to a gene. The length of the CDR3 is 15 residues. CDR3 region: CASSLRTGGYEKLFF. CDR3 in DNA: TGCGCCAGCAGCTTAAGGACAGGGGGGTATGAAAAACTGTTTTTT.

The rearrangement uses TRBV28 and TRBJ1-2, with 9 bases identical to TRBD1. V was clipped by 7 bases and J by 4 bases; unmatched bases: 10. The germline CDR1 and CDR2 sequences are MDHEN and SYDVKM. This CDR3 contains 15 residues. This CDR3 reads CASTGTGLRSYGYTF. The DNA for the CDR3 is TGTGCCAGCACTGGGACAGGGCTTCGCTCCTATGGCTACACCTTC.

This clone appeared a single time. The gene calls are TRBV5-1 and TRBJ2-7; 13 bases agree with TRBD2. Looked up from germline, CDR1 is SGHRS and CDR2 is YFSETQ. V shed 4 bases and J 4 bases; nucleotides not matched to a gene: 8. This CDR3 is 16 amino acids long. The CDR3 DNA is TGCGCCAGCAGCGCAGGGACTAGCGGGGACATTTACGAGCAGTACTTC. Encoded protein: CASSAGTSGDIYEQYF.

The chain links TRBV28 to TRBJ1-4, with TRBD1 identical over 8 bases. CDR1 and CDR2 (germline): MDHEN, SYDVKM. This CDR3 is built from 17 residues. With 4 bases clipped from V and 0 bases from J, the junction kept 7 bases outside the gene matches. The CDR3 here is CASSSRRGRATNEKLFF. The CDR3 DNA is TGTGCCAGCAGTTCCCGCAGGGGGCGGGCAACTAATGAAAAACTGTTTTTT.

This CDR3 reads CASSDYRTEAFF. CDR3 sequence (DNA): TGCGCCAGCAGTGATTATCGGACTGAAGCTTTCTTT. The V gene is TRBV10-1, the J gene TRBJ1-1, with D unresolved. Germline V gene lookup returns CDR1 WNHNN and CDR2 SYGVQD (reference sequence). Between the trimmed V and J ends, which lost 3 bases and 5 bases, there was a span of 7 bases. The CDR3 spans 12 residues.

The chain links TRBV10-3 to TRBJ2-7; TRBD2 agrees at 7 bases. The CDR3 totals 13 residues. V was pared by 6 bases and J by 5 bases, with 7 bases of the junction left unmatched. Germline V gene lookup returns CDR1 ENHRY and CDR2 SYGVKD. CDR3 nucleotide sequence: TGTGCCATCAGCCGGACTAGTAGCGACGAGCAGTACTTC. Translating it yields CAISRTSSDEQYF.

The gene calls are TRBV29-1 and TRBJ2-1; 8 bases match TRBD1. CDR3 length equals 13 residues. Germline trimming cut 1 base from V and 15 bases from J; bases unmatched to any gene: 11. The germline V gene encodes CDR1 SQVTM and CDR2 ANQGSEA. The CDR3 here is CSVEVARGRESFF. CDR3 in DNA: TGCAGCGTTGAAGTCGCCAGGGGGCGCGAGTCGTTCTTC.

This clone was observed a few times. The rearrangement links TRBV29-1 to TRBJ2-2; D is uncertain. This CDR3 has 11 amino acids. The V gene lost 8 bases and the J gene lost 7 bases, with 11 bases spanning the gap. From germline, CDR1 is SQVTM and CDR2 ANQGSEA. The CDR3 coding sequence is TGCAGCTATTACTACCTCGGGGAGCTGTTTTTT. Translated: CSYYYLGELFF.